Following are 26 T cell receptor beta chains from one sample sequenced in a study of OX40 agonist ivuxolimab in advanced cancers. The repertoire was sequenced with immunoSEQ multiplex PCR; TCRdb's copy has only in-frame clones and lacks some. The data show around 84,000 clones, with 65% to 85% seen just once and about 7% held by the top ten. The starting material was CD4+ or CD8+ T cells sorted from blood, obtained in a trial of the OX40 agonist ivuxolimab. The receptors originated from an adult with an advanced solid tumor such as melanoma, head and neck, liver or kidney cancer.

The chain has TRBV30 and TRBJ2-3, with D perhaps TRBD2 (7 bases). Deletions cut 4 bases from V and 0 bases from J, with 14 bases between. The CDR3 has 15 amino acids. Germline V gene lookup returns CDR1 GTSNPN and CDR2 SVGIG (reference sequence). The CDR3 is CAWTRRGGSTDTQYF. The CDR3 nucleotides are TGTGCCTGGACCAGGAGGGGGGGTAGCACAGATACGCAGTATTTT.

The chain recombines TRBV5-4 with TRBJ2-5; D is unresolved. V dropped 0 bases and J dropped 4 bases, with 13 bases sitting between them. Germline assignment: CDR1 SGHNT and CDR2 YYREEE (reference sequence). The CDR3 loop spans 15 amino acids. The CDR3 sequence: CASSLGAGPLETQYF. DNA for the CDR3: TGTGCCAGCAGCTTGGGGGCTGGCCCACTAGAGACCCAGTACTTC.

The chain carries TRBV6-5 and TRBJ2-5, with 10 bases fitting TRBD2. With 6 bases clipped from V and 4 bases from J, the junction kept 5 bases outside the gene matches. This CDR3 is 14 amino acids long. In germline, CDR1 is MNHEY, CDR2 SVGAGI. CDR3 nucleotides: TGTGCCAGCAGGGAGAGCGGGGGGGGAGAGACCCAGTACTTC. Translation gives CASRESGGGETQYF.

For the CDR3, the DNA is TGTGCCAGCAGCGAGACGTCCGGACCAAACACTGAAGCTTTCTTT. This encodes CASSETSGPNTEAFF. The V and J genes are TRBV9 and TRBJ1-1; D is unresolved. The CDR3 totals 15 residues. V lost 3 bases to trimming and J lost 2 bases, with 14 bases between them. The germline V gene encodes CDR1 SGDLS and CDR2 YYNGEE.

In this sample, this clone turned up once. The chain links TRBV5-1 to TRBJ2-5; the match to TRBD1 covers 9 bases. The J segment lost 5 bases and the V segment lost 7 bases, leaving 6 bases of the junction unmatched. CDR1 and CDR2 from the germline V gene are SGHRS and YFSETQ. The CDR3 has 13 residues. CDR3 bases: TGCGCCAGCTGCACAGGGGGCGCTGAGACCCAGTACTTC. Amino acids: CASCTGGAETQYF.

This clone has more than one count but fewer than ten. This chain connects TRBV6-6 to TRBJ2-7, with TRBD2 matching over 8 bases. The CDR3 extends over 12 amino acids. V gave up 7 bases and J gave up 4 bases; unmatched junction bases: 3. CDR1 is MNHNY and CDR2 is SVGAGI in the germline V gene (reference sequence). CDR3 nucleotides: TGTGCCAGCAACGCGGGGGGATACGAGCAGTACTTC. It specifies CASNAGGYEQYF.

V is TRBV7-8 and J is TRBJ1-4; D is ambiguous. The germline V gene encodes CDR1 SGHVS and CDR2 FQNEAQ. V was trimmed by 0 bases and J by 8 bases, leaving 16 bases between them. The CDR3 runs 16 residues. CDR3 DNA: TGTGCCAGCAGCTTAGCACTCGGCCACACTGCCGAAAAACTGTTTTTT. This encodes CASSLALGHTAEKLFF.

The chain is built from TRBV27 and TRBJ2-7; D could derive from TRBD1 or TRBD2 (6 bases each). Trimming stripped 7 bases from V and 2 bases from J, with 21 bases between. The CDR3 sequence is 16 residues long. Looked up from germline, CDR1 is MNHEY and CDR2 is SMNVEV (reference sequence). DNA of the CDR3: TGTGCCAGCACCCCCTCCCGCGGGACATTTACCTACGAGCAGTACTTC. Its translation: CASTPSRGTFTYEQYF.

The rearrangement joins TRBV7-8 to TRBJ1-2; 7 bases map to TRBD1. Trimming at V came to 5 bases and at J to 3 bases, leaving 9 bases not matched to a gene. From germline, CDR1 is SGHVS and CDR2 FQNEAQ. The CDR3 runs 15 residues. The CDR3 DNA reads TGTGCCAGCAGCCCTTCGGGGACAGCCCACTATGGCTACACCTTC. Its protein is CASSPSGTAHYGYTF.

The CDR3 nucleotides read TGCGCCAGCAGCGCACTTGGACAGGGCGCGCCTGAAGCTTTCTTT. Protein sequence: CASSALGQGAPEAFF. The chain is built from TRBV5-1 and TRBJ1-1; 8 bases match TRBD1. V lost 4 bases and J lost 6; bases outside the gene matches: 11. CDR3 length: 15 residues. The germline V gene encodes CDR1 SGHRS and CDR2 YFSETQ.

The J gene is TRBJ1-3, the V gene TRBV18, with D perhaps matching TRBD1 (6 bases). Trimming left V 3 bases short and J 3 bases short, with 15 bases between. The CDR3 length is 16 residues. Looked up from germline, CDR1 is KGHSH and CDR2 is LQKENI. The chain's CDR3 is CASSPLEQGRGNTIYF. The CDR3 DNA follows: TGTGCCAGCTCACCGCTAGAACAGGGACGTGGAAACACCATATATTTT.

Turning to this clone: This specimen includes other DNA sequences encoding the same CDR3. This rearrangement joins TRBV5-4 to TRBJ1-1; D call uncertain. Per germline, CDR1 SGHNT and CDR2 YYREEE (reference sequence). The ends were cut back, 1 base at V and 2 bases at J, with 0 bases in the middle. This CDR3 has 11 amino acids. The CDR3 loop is CASSLNTEAFF. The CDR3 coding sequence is TGTGCCAGCAGCTTGAACACTGAAGCTTTCTTT.

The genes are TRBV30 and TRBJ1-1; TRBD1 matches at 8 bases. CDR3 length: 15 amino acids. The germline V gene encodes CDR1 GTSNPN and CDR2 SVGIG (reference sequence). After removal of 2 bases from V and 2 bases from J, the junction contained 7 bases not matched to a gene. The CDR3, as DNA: TGTGCCTGGAGTCTCCTGGGACAGGCAAACACTGAAGCTTTCTTT. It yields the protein CAWSLLGQANTEAFF.

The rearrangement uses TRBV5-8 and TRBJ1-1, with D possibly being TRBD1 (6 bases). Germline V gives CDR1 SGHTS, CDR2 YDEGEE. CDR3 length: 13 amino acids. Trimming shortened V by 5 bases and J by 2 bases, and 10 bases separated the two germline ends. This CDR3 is CASRRTENTEAFF. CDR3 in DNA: TGTGCCAGCAGGCGGACAGAAAACACTGAAGCTTTCTTT.

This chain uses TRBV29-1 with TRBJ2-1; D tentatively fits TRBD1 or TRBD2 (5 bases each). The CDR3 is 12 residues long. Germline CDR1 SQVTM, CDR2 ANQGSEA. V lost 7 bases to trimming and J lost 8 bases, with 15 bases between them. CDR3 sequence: CSAGTGGYEQFF. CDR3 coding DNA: TGCAGCGCCGGGACCGGCGGATATGAGCAGTTCTTC.

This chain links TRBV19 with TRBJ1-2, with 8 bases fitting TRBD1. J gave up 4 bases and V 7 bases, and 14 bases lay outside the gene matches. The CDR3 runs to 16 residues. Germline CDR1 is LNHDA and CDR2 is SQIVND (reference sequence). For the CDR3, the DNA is TGTGCCAGTAAACGCACCGGACAGGGTTTCGGCTATGGCTACACCTTC. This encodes CASKRTGQGFGYGYTF.

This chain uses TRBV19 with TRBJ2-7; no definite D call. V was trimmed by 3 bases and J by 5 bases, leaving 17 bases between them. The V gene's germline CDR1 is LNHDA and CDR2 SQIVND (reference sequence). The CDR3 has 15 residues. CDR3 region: CASSIVGFGLNEQYF. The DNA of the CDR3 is TGTGCCAGTAGTATCGTGGGTTTCGGTCTAAACGAGCAGTACTTC.

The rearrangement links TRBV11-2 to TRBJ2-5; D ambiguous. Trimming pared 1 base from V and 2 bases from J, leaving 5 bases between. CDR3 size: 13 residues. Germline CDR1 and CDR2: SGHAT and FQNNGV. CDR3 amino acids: CASSLGKQETQYF. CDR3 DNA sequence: TGTGCCAGCAGCTTAGGGAAACAAGAGACCCAGTACTTC.

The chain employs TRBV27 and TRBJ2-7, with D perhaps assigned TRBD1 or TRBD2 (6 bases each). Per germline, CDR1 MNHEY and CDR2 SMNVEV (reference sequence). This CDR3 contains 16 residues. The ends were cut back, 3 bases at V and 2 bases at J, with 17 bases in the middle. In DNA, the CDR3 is TGTGCCAGCAGTTTGAGGGGGGCAGGGGTCCCCTACGAGCAGTACTTC. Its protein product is CASSLRGAGVPYEQYF.

CDR3 DNA sequence: TGTGCCAGCAGTCCCCTCTTGAGACAGGGGGCTTATGAGCAGTTCTTC. The encoded protein is CASSPLLRQGAYEQFF. The chain has TRBV5-6 and TRBJ2-1, with 10 bases that match TRBD1. The CDR3 loop spans 16 amino acids. The trim removed 5 bases at V and 8 bases at J, leaving 13 bases unmatched. Germline CDR1 and CDR2: SGHDT and YYEEEE.

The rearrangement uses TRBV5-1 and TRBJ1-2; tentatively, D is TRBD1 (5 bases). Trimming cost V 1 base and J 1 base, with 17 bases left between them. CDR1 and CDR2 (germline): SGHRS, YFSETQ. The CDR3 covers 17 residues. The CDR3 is CASSLWDGSTLNYGYTF. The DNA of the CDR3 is TGCGCCAGCAGCTTGTGGGACGGATCAACCCTTAACTATGGCTACACCTTC.

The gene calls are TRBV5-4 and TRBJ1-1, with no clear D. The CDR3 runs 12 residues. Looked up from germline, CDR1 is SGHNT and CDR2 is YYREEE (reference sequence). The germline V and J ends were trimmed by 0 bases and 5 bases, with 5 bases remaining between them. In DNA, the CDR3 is TGTGCCAGCAGCTTGGCCTCAACTGAAGCTTTCTTT. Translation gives CASSLASTEAFF.

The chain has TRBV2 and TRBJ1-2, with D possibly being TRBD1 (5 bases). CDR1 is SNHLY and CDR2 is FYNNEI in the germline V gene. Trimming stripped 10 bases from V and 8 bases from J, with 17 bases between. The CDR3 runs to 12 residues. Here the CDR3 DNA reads TGTGCCACCAGGGAGGGGACTTCGGGCTACACCTTC. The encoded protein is CATREGTSGYTF.

This CDR3 is CAWTGARTEAFF. The DNA for the CDR3 is TGTGCCTGGACGGGGGCGCGCACTGAAGCTTTCTTT. The J gene is TRBJ1-1, the V gene TRBV30, with a possible D match to TRBD1 (6 bases). V was shortened by 4 bases and J by 4 bases, with 10 bases between the two germline ends. This CDR3 region has 12 residues. The V gene's germline CDR1 is GTSNPN and CDR2 SVGIG (reference sequence).

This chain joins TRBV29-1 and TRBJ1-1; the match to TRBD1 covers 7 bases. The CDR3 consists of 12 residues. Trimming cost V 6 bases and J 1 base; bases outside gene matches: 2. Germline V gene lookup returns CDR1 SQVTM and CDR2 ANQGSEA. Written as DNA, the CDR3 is TGCAGCGTCAACAGGGGGAACACTGAAGCTTTCTTT. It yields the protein CSVNRGNTEAFF.

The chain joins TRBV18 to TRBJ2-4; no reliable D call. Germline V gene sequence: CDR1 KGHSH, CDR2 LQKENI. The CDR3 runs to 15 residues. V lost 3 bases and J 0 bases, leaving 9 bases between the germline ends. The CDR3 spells CASSPAVLAKNIQYF. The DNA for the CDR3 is TGTGCCAGCTCACCGGCGGTTCTAGCCAAAAACATTCAGTACTTC. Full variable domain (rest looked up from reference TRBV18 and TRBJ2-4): NAGVMQNPRHLVRRRGQEARLRCSPMKGHSHVYWYRQLPEEGLKFMVYLQKENIIDESGMPKERFSAEFPKEGPSILRIQQVVRGDSAAYFCASSPAVLAKNIQYFGAGTRLSVL.